This is a list of T cell receptor beta chains from one sample in a study of T-cell memory formation after mild COVID-19. TCRdb ran MiXCR on the 5' RACE reads and lists one entry per CDR3 protein. Seen here are under 550,000 distinct CDR3 sequences, 15% to 20% observed once, and the top ten hold 9% to 15%. The sample consisted of PBMCs or a T cell subset sorted from them (not recorded which). Receptors were obtained from an adult woman who had mild COVID-19 (a few samples of this study predate the infection). Cell type and time point are not known. The conserved cysteine and the conserved F or W are not part of the CDR3 here. D genes are given only for firm matches. Size is stated for part of the rows, as once, few or many counts, or as a class when the clone is expanded.

>TRBV7-3|TRBD1|.
ASSSETGWGYT
>TRBV7-8|.|few
ASSRVGGSSGNTIY
>TRBV4-1|.|.
ASSQEERLNTDTQY
>TRBV18|.|.
ASSPDGPLPYEQY
>TRBV6-2/TRBV6-3|.|.
ASSDPRGEWNEQF
>TRBV5-1|.|few
ASSLKPTGELF
>TRBV12-3/TRBV12-4|.|.
ASSSGRTGYGYT
>TRBV6-6|.|.
ASSPQGRGGYT
>TRBV3-1|.|few
ASSQATISYNEQF
>TRBV5-1|TRBD1|.
ASSLRTGGDGELF
>TRBV6-2/TRBV6-3|TRBD2|.
ASSSATSGIYEQY
>TRBV5-1|.|few
ASSLWLASDSYEQY
>TRBV12-3/TRBV12-4|.|many
ASSFRQADEKLF
>TRBV18|TRBD1|few
ASSPPRSQGNNTEAF
>TRBV7-9|.|.
ASSLDPSQPQH
>TRBV20-1|TRBD1|.
SAAQGLKNEQF
>TRBV5-6|.|.
AGSWGTDTQY
>TRBV27|TRBD2|once
ASSLHLAGYEQY
>TRBV29-1|.|.
SVVAEGNEQF
>TRBV5-1|TRBD1|.
ASSFGQGSGNEQF
>TRBV7-6|TRBD2|many
ASSLSGGAVDTQY
>TRBV3-1|.|.
ASSQFGSQDYRSNEQF
>TRBV7-2|.|many
ASTRRSGSTDTQY
>TRBV3-1|TRBD2|.
ASSQDHREGYEQY
>TRBV18|TRBD1|.
ASSPKQGMNTEAF
>TRBV2|.|.
ASSETADYSNQPQH
>TRBV7-3|TRBD2|.
ASSQGLAGDWNEQF
>TRBV5-6|TRBD2|few
ASSLWTSGSQETQY
>TRBV15|TRBD2|few
ATSRAVGLAGFYNEQF
>TRBV13|TRBD2|.
ARSLRERGSNNEQF
>TRBV6-5|.|few
ASSYGLSYEQY
>TRBV4-2|.|few
ASSQERIGAF
>TRBV12-3/TRBV12-4|.|.
ATSRGAYGYT
>TRBV9|TRBD2|.
ASSEQLAGLPNTQY
>TRBV7-9|.|few
ASSLTLRGEVISYEQY
>TRBV7-8|.|few
ASSLGGLVGTDTQY
>TRBV20-1|TRBD1|few
SAPPVPGQGLEGYT
>TRBV6-2/TRBV6-3|.|.
ASSYNGIHEQF